This TCR beta chain was captured by sequencing in a study of cytomegalovirus exposure and HLA in healthy donors. The ends lost 4 bases at V and 2 bases at J; junction bases unmatched: 11. The CDR3 spans 18 residues. Germline V gives CDR1 SGHDN, CDR2 FVKESK. Study-wide findings and caveats: Diagnosis of cytomegalovirus status made by the classifier reportedly showed high specificity and sensitivity.

To note about this clone: The target antigen is unknown.

Primers: 60 Vbeta forward and 13 Jbeta reverse. Assay used: immunoSEQ multiplex PCR; TCRdb lists only in-frame clones, some missing. Of approximately 270,000 clones in the sample, 75% to 90% were seen once. The receptor comes from a girl aged 2-15 years in good health and CMV-seronegative. The specimen sequenced was PBMCs. This chain connects TRBV14 to TRBJ2-2; 9 nucleotides agree with TRBD1. The CDR3 region is CASSLRDRVLKNTGELFF. The DNA of the CDR3 is TGTGCCAGCAGCCTCCGGGACAGGGTTCTTAAAAACACCGGGGAGCTGTTTTTT. Using reference TRBV14 and TRBJ2-2 for the parts outside the CDR3, the full variable domain is EAGVTQFPSHSVIEKGQTVTLRCDPISGHDNLYWYRRVMGKEIKFLLHFVKESKQDESGMPNNRFLAERTGGTYSTLKVQPAELEDSGVYFCASSLRDRVLKNTGELFFGEGSRLTVL.